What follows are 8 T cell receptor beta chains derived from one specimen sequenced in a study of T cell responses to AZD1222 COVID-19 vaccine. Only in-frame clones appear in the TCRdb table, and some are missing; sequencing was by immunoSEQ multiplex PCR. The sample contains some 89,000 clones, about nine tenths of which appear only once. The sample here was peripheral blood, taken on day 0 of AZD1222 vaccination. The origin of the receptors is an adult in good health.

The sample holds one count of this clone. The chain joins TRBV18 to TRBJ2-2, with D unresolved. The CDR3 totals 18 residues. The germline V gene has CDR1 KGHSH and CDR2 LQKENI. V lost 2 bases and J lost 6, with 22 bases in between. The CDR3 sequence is CASSPTKVVRDQAGELFF. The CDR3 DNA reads TGTGCCAGCTCACCAACCAAAGTCGTTAGGGATCAGGCCGGGGAGCTGTTTTTT.

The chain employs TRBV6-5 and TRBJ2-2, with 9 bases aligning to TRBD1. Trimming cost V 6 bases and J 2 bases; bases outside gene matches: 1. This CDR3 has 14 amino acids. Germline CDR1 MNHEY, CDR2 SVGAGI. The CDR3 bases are TGTGCCAGCAGGGGACAGGGTAACACCGGGGAGCTGTTTTTT. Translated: CASRGQGNTGELFF.

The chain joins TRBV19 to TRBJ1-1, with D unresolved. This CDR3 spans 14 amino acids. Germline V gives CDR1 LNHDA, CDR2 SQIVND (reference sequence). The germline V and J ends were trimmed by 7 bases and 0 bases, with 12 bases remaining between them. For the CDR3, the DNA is TGTGCCAGTATTGGAACCACAGTGAACACTGAAGCTTTCTTT. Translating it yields CASIGTTVNTEAFF.

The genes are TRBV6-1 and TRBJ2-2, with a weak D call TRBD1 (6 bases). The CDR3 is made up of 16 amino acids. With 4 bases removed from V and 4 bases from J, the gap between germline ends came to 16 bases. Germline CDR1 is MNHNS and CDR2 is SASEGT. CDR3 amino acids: CASSVFRGRSTGELFF. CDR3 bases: TGTGCCAGCAGTGTGTTCAGGGGACGTAGCACCGGGGAGCTGTTTTTT.

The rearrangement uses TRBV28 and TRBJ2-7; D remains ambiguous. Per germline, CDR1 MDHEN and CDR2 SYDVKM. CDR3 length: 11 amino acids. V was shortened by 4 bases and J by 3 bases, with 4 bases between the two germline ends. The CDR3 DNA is TGTGCCAGCAGTTCGGGCTACGAGCAGTACTTC. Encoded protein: CASSSGYEQYF.

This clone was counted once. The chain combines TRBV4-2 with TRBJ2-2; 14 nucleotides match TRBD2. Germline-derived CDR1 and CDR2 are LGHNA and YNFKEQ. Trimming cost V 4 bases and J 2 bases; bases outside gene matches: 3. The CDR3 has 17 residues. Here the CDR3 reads CASSPGLAGGNTGELFF. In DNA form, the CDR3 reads TGTGCCAGCAGCCCCGGACTAGCGGGAGGCAACACCGGGGAGCTGTTTTTT.

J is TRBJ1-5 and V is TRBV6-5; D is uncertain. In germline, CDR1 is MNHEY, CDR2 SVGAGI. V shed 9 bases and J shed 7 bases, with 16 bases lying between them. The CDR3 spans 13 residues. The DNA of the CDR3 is TGTGCCAGTTGCTCACTAAACGGGCAGCCCCAGCATTTT. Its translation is CASCSLNGQPQHF.

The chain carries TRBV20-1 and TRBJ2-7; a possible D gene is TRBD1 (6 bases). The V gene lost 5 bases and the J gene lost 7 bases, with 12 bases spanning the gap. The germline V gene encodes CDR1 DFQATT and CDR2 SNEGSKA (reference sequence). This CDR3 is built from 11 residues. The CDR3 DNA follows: TGCAGTGCTCAAGTAAGGGGGGAGCAGTACTTC. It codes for CSAQVRGEQYF.